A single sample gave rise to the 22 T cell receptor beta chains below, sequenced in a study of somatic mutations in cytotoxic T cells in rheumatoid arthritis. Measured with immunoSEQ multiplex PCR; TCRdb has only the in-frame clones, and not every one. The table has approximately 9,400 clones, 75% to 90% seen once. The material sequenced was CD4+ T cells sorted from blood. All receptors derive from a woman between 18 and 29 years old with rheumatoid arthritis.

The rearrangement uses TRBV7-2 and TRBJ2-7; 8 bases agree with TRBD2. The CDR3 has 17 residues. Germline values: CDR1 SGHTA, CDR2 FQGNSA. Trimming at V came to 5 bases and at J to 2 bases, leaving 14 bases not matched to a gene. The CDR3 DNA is TGTGCCAGCAGCCGTACCACCGGGGGGGGGAAAACCTACGAGCAGTACTTC. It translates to CASSRTTGGGKTYEQYF. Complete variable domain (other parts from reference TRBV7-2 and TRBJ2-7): GAGVSQSPSNKVTEKGKDVELRCDPISGHTALYWYRQSLGQGLEFLIYFQGNSAPDKSGLPSDRFSAERTGGSVSTLTIQRTQQEDSAVYLCASSRTTGGGKTYEQYFGPGTRLTVT.

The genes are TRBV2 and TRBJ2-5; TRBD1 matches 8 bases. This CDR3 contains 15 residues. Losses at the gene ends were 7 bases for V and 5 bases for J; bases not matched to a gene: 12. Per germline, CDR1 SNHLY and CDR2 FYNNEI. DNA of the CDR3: TGTGCCAGCATTCTTAGTTACAGGGGGTATGAGACCCAGTACTTC. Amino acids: CASILSYRGYETQYF.

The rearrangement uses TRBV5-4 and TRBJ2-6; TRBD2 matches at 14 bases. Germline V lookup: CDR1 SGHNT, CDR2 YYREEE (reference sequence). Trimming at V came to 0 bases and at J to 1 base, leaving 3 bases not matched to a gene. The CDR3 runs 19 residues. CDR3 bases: TGTGCCAGCAGCTTGGGGGGACTAGCGGGAGTGTCTGGGGCCAACGTCCTGACTTTC. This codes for CASSLGGLAGVSGANVLTF.

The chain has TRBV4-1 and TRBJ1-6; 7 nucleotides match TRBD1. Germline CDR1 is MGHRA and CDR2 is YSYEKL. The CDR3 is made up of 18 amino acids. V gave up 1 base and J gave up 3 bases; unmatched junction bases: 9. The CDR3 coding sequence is TGCGCCAGCAGCCAAGGACAGGGAAAAAAGGACTATAATTCACCCCTCCACTTT. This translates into CASSQGQGKKDYNSPLHF.

The CDR3 DNA reads TGTGCCAGCTCACGGGGCCTAGTAGACACTGAAGCTTTCTTT. Its protein product is CASSRGLVDTEAFF. This chain connects TRBV18 to TRBJ1-1, with D perhaps matching TRBD1 (5 bases). Germline CDR1 reads KGHSH; CDR2 reads LQKENI. The CDR3 is 14 amino acids. V gave up 4 bases and J gave up 3 bases, with 12 bases separating them.

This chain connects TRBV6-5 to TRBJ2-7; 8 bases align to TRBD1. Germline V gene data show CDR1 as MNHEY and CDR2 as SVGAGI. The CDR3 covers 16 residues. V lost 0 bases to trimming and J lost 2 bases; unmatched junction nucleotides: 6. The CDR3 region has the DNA TGTGCCAGCAGTTACTCCTTGACAGGGGTAACCTACGAGCAGTACTTC. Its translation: CASSYSLTGVTYEQYF.

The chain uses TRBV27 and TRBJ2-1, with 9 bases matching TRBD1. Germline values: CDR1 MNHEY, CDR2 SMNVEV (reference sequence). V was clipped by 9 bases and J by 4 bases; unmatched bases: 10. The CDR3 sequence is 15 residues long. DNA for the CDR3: TGTGCCAGTAGCTGGGGACAGGGAACTTACAATGAGCAGTTCTTC. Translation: CASSWGQGTYNEQFF.

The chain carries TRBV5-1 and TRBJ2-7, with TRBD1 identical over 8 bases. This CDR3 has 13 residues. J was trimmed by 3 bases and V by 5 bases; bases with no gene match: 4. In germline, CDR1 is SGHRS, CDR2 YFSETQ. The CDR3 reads CASSSGQGYEQYF. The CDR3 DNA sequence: TGCGCCAGCAGTTCAGGACAGGGCTACGAGCAGTACTTC. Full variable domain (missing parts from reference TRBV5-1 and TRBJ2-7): KAGVTQTPRYLIKTRGQQVTLSCSPISGHRSVSWYQQTPGQGLQFLFEYFSETQRNKGNFPGRFSGRQFSNSRSEMNVSTLELGDSALYLCASSSGQGYEQYFGPGTRLTVT.

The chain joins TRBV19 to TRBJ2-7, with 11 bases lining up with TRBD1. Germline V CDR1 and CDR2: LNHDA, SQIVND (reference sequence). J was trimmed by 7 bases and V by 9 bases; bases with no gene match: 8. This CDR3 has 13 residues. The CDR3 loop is CASQKDRGREQYF. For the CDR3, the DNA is TGTGCCAGCCAAAAGGACAGGGGGCGAGAGCAGTACTTC.

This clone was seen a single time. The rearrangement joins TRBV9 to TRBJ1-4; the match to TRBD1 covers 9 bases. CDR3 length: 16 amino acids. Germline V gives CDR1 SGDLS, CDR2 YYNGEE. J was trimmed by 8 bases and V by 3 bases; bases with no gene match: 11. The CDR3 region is CASSAPPGQGVEKLFF. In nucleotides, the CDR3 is TGTGCCAGCAGCGCGCCCCCGGGACAGGGTGTGGAAAAACTGTTTTTT.

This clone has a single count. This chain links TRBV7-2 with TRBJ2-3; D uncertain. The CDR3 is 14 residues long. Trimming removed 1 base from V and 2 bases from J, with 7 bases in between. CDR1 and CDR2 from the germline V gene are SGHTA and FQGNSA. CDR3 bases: TGTGCCAGCAGCTTAGGTCTATACACAGATACGCAGTATTTT. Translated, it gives CASSLGLYTDTQYF.

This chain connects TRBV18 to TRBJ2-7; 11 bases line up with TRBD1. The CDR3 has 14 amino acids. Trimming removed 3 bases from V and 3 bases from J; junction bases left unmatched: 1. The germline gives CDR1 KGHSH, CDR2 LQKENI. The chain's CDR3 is CASSPGQGVYEQYF. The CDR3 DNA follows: TGTGCCAGCTCACCGGGACAGGGGGTCTACGAGCAGTACTTC. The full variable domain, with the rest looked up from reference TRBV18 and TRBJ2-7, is NAGVMQNPRHLVRRRGQEARLRCSPMKGHSHVYWYRQLPEEGLKFMVYLQKENIIDESGMPKERFSAEFPKEGPSILRIQQVVRGDSAAYFCASSPGQGVYEQYFGPGTRLTVT.

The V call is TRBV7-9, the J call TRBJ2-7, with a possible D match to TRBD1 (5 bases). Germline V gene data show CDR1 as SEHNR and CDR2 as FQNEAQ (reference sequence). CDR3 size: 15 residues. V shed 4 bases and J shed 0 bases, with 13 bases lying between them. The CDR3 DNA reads TGTGCCAGCAGCTCCGAGACAGCTACCTCCTACGAGCAGTACTTC. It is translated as CASSSETATSYEQYF.

The CDR3 loop is CASSPLAGVAKNIQYF. CDR3 nucleotides: TGCGCCAGCAGCCCGCTAGCGGGCGTAGCCAAAAACATTCAGTACTTC. J is TRBJ2-4 and V is TRBV5-1; 8 nucleotides agree with TRBD2. The CDR3 length is 16 residues. The V segment lost 4 bases and the J segment 0 bases; nucleotides outside the gene matches: 6. The V gene's germline CDR1 is SGHRS and CDR2 YFSETQ.

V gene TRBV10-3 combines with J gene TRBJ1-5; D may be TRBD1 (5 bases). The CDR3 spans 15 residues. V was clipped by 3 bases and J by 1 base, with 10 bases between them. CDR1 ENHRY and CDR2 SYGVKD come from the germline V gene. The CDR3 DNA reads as TGTGCCATCAGTGAAGGGGATCCGAGCAATCAGCCCCAGCATTTT. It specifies CAISEGDPSNQPQHF.

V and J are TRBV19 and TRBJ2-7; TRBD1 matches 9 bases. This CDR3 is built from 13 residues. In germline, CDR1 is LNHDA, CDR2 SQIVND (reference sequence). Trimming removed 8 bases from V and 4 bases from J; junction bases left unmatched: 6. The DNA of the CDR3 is TGTGCCAGTTCACAGGGGGCGCTTTACGAGCAGTACTTC. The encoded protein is CASSQGALYEQYF.

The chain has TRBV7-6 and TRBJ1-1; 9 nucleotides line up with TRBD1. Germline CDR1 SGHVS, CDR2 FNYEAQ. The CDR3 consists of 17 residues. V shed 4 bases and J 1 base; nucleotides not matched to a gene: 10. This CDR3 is CASSSFPGTGKNTEAFF. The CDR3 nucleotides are TGTGCCAGCAGCTCGTTCCCCGGGACAGGGAAGAACACTGAAGCTTTCTTT.

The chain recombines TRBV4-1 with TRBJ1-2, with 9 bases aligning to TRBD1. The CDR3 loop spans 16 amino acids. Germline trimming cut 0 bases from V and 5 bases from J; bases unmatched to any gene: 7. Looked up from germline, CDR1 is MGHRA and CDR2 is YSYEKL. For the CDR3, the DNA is TGCGCCAGCAGCCAAGATTTCGACAGGGGGAGATATGGCTACACCTTC. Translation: CASSQDFDRGRYGYTF.

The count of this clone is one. Written as DNA, the CDR3 is TGCGCCAGCAGCCTCGGACTAGCGGGGGGCTCAGATACGCAGTATTTT. Its protein product is CASSLGLAGGSDTQYF. This chain links TRBV4-3 with TRBJ2-3; 14 bases map to TRBD2. CDR3 length: 16 residues. Trimming took 4 bases from V and 4 from J; bases not matched to a gene: 4. CDR1 and CDR2 from the germline V gene are LGHNA and YSLEER.

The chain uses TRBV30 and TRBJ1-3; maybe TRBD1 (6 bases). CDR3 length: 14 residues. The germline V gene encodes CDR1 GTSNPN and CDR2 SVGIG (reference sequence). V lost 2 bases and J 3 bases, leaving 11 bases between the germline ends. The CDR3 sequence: CAWSRGGDGNTIYF. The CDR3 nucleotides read TGTGCCTGGAGTAGGGGGGGCGATGGAAACACCATATATTTT.

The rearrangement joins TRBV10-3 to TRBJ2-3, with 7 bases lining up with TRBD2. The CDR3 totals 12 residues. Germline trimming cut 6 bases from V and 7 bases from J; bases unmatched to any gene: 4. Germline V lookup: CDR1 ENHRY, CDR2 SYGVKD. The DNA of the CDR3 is TGTGCCATCAGCACTAGCGTGAATACGCAGTATTTT. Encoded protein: CAISTSVNTQYF.

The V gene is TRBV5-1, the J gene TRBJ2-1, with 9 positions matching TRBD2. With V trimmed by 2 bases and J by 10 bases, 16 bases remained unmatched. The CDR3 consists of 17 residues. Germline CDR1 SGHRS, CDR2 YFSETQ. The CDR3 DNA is TGCGCCAGCAGCTTCCCCGAAACTAGCGGGTTAGAGAAGGAGCAGTTCTTC. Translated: CASSFPETSGLEKEQFF.